The text below deals with one T cell receptor beta chain. The antigen remains undetermined. These data are taken from a study of T cell clonotyping in hematopoietic cell transplantation. Study findings and constraints: Few recipient clonotypes overlapped donors; over 95% were de novo at given depth.

After removal of 9 bases from V and 8 bases from J, the junction contained 8 bases not matched to a gene. The CDR3 length is 13 residues. The germline CDR1 and CDR2 sequences are LNHDA and SQIVND (reference sequence). The method was immunoSEQ multiplex PCR; TCRdb's version includes in-frame clones alone and lacks a portion of them. The profile covers 5,000 to 6,500 clones, with 85% to 90% appearing a single time and roughly 15% taken by the ten largest. The chain links TRBV19 to TRBJ2-1; 9 bases align to TRBD1. The sequenced sample was peripheral blood mononuclear cells, obtained 180 days after allogeneic stem cell transplant. This clonotype was obtained from a female patient between 50 and 60 years old who had an allogeneic stem cell transplant from an unrelated donor, so the T cells may come from the graft donor. Some clones in this sample may be carry-over from other donors' samples. This chain's CDR3 is CASRGQGVHEQFF. DNA for the CDR3: TGTGCCAGCCGGGGACAGGGAGTCCATGAGCAGTTCTTC.